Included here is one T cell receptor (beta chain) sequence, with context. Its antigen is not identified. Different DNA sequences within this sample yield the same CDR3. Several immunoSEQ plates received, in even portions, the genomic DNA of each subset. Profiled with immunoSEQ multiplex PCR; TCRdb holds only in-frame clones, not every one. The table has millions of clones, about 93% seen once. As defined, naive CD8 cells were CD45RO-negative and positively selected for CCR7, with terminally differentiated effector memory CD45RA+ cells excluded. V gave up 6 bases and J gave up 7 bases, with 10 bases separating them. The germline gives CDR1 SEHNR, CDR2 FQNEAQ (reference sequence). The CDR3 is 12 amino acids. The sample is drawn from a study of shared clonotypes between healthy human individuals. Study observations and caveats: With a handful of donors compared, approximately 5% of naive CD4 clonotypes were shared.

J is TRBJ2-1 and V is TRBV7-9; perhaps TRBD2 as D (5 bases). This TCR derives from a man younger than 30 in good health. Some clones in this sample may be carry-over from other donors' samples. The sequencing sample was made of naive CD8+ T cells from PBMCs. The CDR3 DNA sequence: TGTGCCAGCAGAACCCCGGGGAATGAGCAGTTCTTC. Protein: CASRTPGNEQFF.